This T cell receptor (beta chain) was observed in a study of shared clonotypes between healthy human individuals. In the study overall: Three plates were used per donor for CD4 naive, three for CD4 memory, two for CD8 naive and one for CD8 memory.

As concerns this clone: Within the sample, other DNA sequences also encode this same CDR3.

Replicate PCRs run on sorted subsets employed 150 to 250 ng DNA, some 33,000 T cell genomes. TCRdb's copy holds only in-frame clones and misses some; the assay was immunoSEQ multiplex PCR. The data contain 2 million to 2.5 million clones, 85% to 95% of them singletons. The junction had 1 base not matched to a gene; V was cut back by 0 bases and J by 0 bases. The CDR3 has 15 amino acids. From germline, CDR1 is MNHNY and CDR2 SVGAGI (reference sequence). Sequenced input: naive CD4+ T cells from PBMCs. The subset denotes: CD45RA+ positively selected. The sequence was obtained from a man younger than 30 in good health. Some clones in this sample may be carry-over from other donors' samples. This chain connects TRBV6-6 to TRBJ2-7, with 8 bases matching TRBD2. CDR3 residues: CASSYSSGGSYEQYF. CDR3 coding DNA: TGTGCCAGCAGTTACTCCAGCGGGGGCTCCTACGAGCAGTACTTC.